The next 17 T cell receptor beta chains were all read from a single sample in a study of CD8 T cells in ankylosing spondylitis. One entry per CDR3 protein results from TCRdb running MiXCR on the 5' RACE reads. The sample consists of 500,000 to 650,000 distinct CDR3 sequences, about 5.7% of them appearing once. These receptors' targets are unknown. Study-level points and caveats: Characteristic of ankylosing spondylitis blood, it appeared, was a TCR beta motif comprising several highly homologous variants.

Sequencing input: blood, either unsorted or a sorted T cell fraction (not recorded which). Every receptor here comes from a male donor with ankylosing spondylitis.

This clonotype was detected many times. CDR3 region: CSAREDTLGPQHF. The CDR3 nucleotides read TGCAGTGCTAGAGAGGACACCCTAGGGCCCCAGCATTTT. The chain carries TRBV20-1 and TRBJ1-5; possible D gene TRBD1, 5 bases. Trimming took 0 bases from V and 9 from J, leaving 12 bases between them. The CDR3 length is 13 residues. The V gene's germline CDR1 is DFQATT and CDR2 SNEGSKA (reference sequence).

The sample holds many counts of this clonotype. J is TRBJ1-2 and V is TRBV7-8; tentatively, D is TRBD1 (5 bases). Germline CDR1 is SGHVS and CDR2 is FQNEAQ. Trimming pared 2 bases from V and 4 bases from J, leaving 17 bases between. The CDR3 is 16 amino acids. CDR3 amino acids: CASSLNFDSQTYGYTF. The CDR3 DNA sequence: TGTGCCAGCAGCTTAAATTTCGACAGCCAAACCTATGGCTACACCTTC.

This clonotype has at least ten counts. The chain couples TRBV20-1 to TRBJ2-5; possible D gene TRBD1, 5 bases. The germline gives CDR1 DFQATT, CDR2 SNEGSKA (reference sequence). V lost 3 bases, J lost 4 bases, and 9 bases lay in between. The CDR3 has 12 amino acids. Written as DNA, the CDR3 is TGCAGTGCTAGGTCCAGGGCAGAGACCCAGTACTTC. Translation gives CSARSRAETQYF.

This clonotype was detected many times. The rearrangement uses TRBV7-2 and TRBJ1-5; D not resolved. Per the germline V gene, CDR1 is SGHTA and CDR2 is FQGNSA. This CDR3 has 13 amino acids. The V end was cut by 5 bases, the J end by 7 bases, with 12 bases between. As DNA, the CDR3 is TGTGCCAGCAGCCAAAGGGCAGAACAGCCCCAGCATTTT. This translates into CASSQRAEQPQHF.

This clonotype was detected ten times or more. The gene calls are TRBV11-2 and TRBJ1-2; D uncertain. The V gene's germline CDR1 is SGHAT and CDR2 FQNNGV. The CDR3 is 16 residues long. The V gene lost 1 base and the J gene lost 2 bases, with 14 bases spanning the gap. The CDR3 protein is CASSLGPFGPNYGYTF. CDR3 coding DNA: TGTGCCAGCAGCTTAGGGCCTTTCGGGCCGAACTATGGCTACACCTTC.

V usage is TRBV12-3 or TRBV12-4 and J usage is TRBJ2-5; D not certain. There are 13 residues in the CDR3. V lost 4 bases and J 3 bases, leaving 9 bases between the germline ends. CDR3 coding DNA: TGTGCCAGCAGTTCATACTTTGAAGAGACCCAGTACTTC. It specifies CASSSYFEETQYF.

This clonotype was seen at least ten times. The chain couples TRBV20-1 to TRBJ2-7, with 8 bases identical to TRBD2. Germline CDR1 reads DFQATT; CDR2 reads SNEGSKA (reference sequence). The CDR3 consists of 15 residues. Germline trimming cut 6 bases from V and 1 base from J; bases unmatched to any gene: 11. CDR3 protein: CSAGRLAIGSYEQYF. The CDR3 region has the DNA TGCAGTGCGGGAAGACTAGCGATTGGGTCCTACGAGCAGTACTTC.

This clonotype was seen repeatedly, ten times or more. The chain combines TRBV5-1 with TRBJ2-7; D assignment may be TRBD1 or TRBD2 (5 bases each). The CDR3 has 15 residues. CDR1 SGHRS and CDR2 YFSETQ come from the germline V gene. Trimming cost V 0 bases and J 0 bases, with 10 bases left between them. In DNA form, the CDR3 reads TGCGCCAGCAGCTTGGGCCCGGGACCCTCCTACGAGCAGTACTTC. Encoded protein: CASSLGPGPSYEQYF.

This clonotype was recorded at least ten times. The chain carries TRBV6-2 or TRBV6-3 and TRBJ1-1, with unresolved D. Trimming took off 10 bases at V and 5 bases at J, with 17 bases between the two ends. Germline-derived CDR1 and CDR2 are MNHEY and SVGEGT. The CDR3 has 13 amino acids. The CDR3 reads CATKDLGGTEAFF. CDR3 DNA sequence: TGTGCCACCAAAGATCTGGGAGGGACTGAAGCTTTCTTT.

This clonotype was recorded at least ten times. The V call is TRBV20-1, the J call TRBJ2-1, with TRBD2 as a possible D gene (6 bases). The germline V gene encodes CDR1 DFQATT and CDR2 SNEGSKA (reference sequence). CDR3 size: 16 residues. The V end was cut by 5 bases, the J end by 0 bases, with 17 bases between. The CDR3 DNA reads TGCAGTGCTGCCCTGGCGGGGCCTAGCTCCTACAATGAGCAGTTCTTC. Encoded protein: CSAALAGPSSYNEQFF.

This clonotype was observed many times. The chain recombines TRBV20-1 with TRBJ1-2; tentatively, D is TRBD1 (6 bases). Germline loops: CDR1 DFQATT, CDR2 SNEGSKA (reference sequence). The CDR3 is made up of 14 amino acids. Trimming left V 1 base short and J 5 bases short, with 14 bases between. Written as DNA, the CDR3 is TGCAGTGCTAGAGGGTCATCAGGGGTATATGGCTACACCTTC. Protein: CSARGSSGVYGYTF.

In its sample, this clonotype was seen a few times. This chain connects TRBV3-1 to TRBJ1-2, with no clear D. From germline, CDR1 is LGHDT and CDR2 YNNKEL (reference sequence). This CDR3 has 15 amino acids. Trimming cost V 4 bases and J 2 bases, with 14 bases left between them. Here the CDR3 reads CASSPDPGINYGYTF. CDR3 coding DNA: TGTGCCAGCAGCCCCGACCCGGGCATAAACTATGGCTACACCTTC.

This clonotype was seen a handful of times. A read error may be the cause here, since a much bigger clone is one base away. The chain couples TRBV7-9 to TRBJ2-5, with D unclear. V lost 1 base and J lost 5, with 5 bases in between. The CDR3 is made up of 12 amino acids. Germline CDR1 SEHNR, CDR2 FQNEAQ (reference sequence). Here the CDR3 DNA reads TGTGCCAGCAGCTTAGAAATGGAGACCCAGTACTTC. It translates to CASSLEMETQYF.

This clonotype was picked up many times. V and J are TRBV12-3 or TRBV12-4 and TRBJ1-1; D call uncertain. The CDR3 covers 14 residues. Between the trimmed V and J ends, which lost 6 bases and 4 bases, there was a span of 15 bases. CDR3: CASSAFWMGTEAFF. CDR3 sequence (DNA): TGTGCCAGCAGCGCCTTCTGGATGGGCACTGAAGCTTTCTTT.

This clonotype was seen many times. The chain has TRBV5-1 and TRBJ2-7; D possibly corresponds to TRBD1 (6 bases). Germline V gene sequence: CDR1 SGHRS, CDR2 YFSETQ. This CDR3 contains 13 residues. Trimming left V 4 bases short and J 7 bases short, with 15 bases between. The chain's CDR3 is CASSPRPQGEQYF. The CDR3 nucleotides read TGCGCCAGCAGCCCGAGACCTCAGGGGGAGCAGTACTTC.

This clonotype was observed a few times. This chain links TRBV7-2 with TRBJ2-7; no reliable D call. The V end lost 2 bases, the J end lost 11 bases, and 13 bases lay between the germline ends. Per the germline V gene, CDR1 is SGHTA and CDR2 is FQGNSA. The CDR3 is made up of 12 amino acids. The CDR3 DNA reads TGTGCCAGCAGCTTAAATGGGGTCACGAAGTACTTC. This translates into CASSLNGVTKYF.

The chain links TRBV29-1 to TRBJ2-1; D may be TRBD1 (5 bases). CDR3 length equals 10 residues. Germline CDR1 is SQVTM and CDR2 is ANQGSEA. The germline V and J ends were trimmed by 6 bases and 10 bases, with 10 bases remaining between them. The CDR3 sequence: CSVSQGEQFF. The CDR3 region has the DNA TGCAGCGTGTCTCAGGGCGAGCAGTTCTTC.